The entry that follows covers one TCR beta chain sequence. What it recognizes is unknown. The same CDR3 is also encoded by other DNA sequences in this sample. Per the germline V gene, CDR1 is SGDLS and CDR2 is YYNGEE. This CDR3 is 15 amino acids long. The V gene lost 0 bases and the J gene lost 0 bases, with 10 bases spanning the gap. The record originates from a study of cytomegalovirus exposure and HLA in healthy donors. Study outcomes and limitations: When a later analysis was performed, an Asian-associated ancestry cluster reportedly had fewer N-insertions than the approximately 680-donor mean. For most subjects, TCR beta sequences were reported to predict HLA-A and HLA-B alleles with accuracy.

PCR used 60 Vbeta primers and 13 Jbeta primers. Authors' analysis steps: Around 10 million of the approximately 80 million unique TCR beta chains counted in a later analysis were shared. TCRdb's copy holds only in-frame clones and misses some; the assay was immunoSEQ multiplex PCR. Clone size and V and J calls were adopted from that table, with D and trimming inferred from the DNA. The data contain under 250,000 clones, roughly 85% of them singletons. The chain carries TRBV9 and TRBJ2-7, with D perhaps TRBD1 (6 bases). This TCR derives from a woman in her forties or fifties in good health and CMV-seronegative. Sequencing used PBMCs. The CDR3, as DNA: TGTGCCAGCAGCGTAGCTACAGGGAGCTCCTACGAGCAGTACTTC. Protein product: CASSVATGSSYEQYF.